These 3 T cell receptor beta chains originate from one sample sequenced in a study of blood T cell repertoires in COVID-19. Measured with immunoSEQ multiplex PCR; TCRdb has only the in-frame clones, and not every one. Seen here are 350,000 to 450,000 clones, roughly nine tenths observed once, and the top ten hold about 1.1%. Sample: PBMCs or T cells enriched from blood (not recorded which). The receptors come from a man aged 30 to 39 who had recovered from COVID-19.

The CDR3: CATSDSPGTRNYGYTF. The CDR3 DNA reads as TGTGCCACCAGTGACAGTCCCGGGACAAGAAACTATGGCTACACCTTC. V gene TRBV24-1 combines with J gene TRBJ1-2, with D maybe TRBD1 (6 bases). The CDR3 length is 16 residues. Germline V gene lookup returns CDR1 KGHDR and CDR2 SFDVKD. The germline V and J ends were trimmed by 4 bases and 2 bases, with 16 bases remaining between them.

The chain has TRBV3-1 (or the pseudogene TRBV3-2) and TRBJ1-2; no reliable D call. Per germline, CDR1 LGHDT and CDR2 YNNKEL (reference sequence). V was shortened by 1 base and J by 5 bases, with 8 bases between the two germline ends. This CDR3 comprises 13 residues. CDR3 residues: CASSQVEGYGYTF. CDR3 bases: TGTGCCAGCAGCCAAGTTGAGGGTTATGGCTACACCTTC.

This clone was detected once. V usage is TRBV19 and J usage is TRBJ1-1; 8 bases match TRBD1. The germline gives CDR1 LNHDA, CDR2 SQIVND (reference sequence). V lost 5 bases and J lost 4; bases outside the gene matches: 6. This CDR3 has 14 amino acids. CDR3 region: CASSFQTGGTEAFF. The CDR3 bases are TGTGCCAGTAGTTTCCAAACAGGGGGCACTGAAGCTTTCTTT.